The 10 T cell receptor beta chains below all came from one sample that was sequenced in a study of blood T cell repertoires in COVID-19 (dated by TCRdb to 2020 to 2022). The library relied on the immunoSEQ multiplex PCR assay. The immuneACCESS repertoire file appears here via TCRdb, limited to in-frame rearrangements. These files lack a portion of the clones; in checked studies, under half of the deficit traces to unresolved V genes, and the cause of the others is not known. The sample table shows about 240,000 clones, and around 85% are seen once. Of the sample, just over 3% is held by the ten largest clones. The sample consisted of peripheral blood. These receptors were taken from a woman in her 30s who had recovered from COVID-19.

The genes are TRBV5-6 and TRBJ2-5; D is undetermined. V gave up 7 bases and J gave up 1 base, with 11 bases separating them. The CDR3 length is 13 residues. The germline CDR1 and CDR2 sequences are SGHDT and YYEEEE. The CDR3 protein is CASRFLAQETQYF. The CDR3 DNA reads TGTGCCAGCCGTTTCCTGGCCCAAGAGACCCAGTACTTC. Together with reference TRBV5-6 and TRBJ2-5, the CDR3 gives the full variable domain: DAGVTQSPTHLIKTRGQQVTLRCSPKSGHDTVSWYQQALGQGPQFIFQYYEEEERQRGNFPDRFSGHQFPNYSSELNVNALLLGDSALYLCASRFLAQETQYFGPGTRLLVL.

V and J are TRBV9 and TRBJ2-1; D gene uncertain. This CDR3 contains 14 residues. Germline V gene data show CDR1 as SGDLS and CDR2 as YYNGEE. The V end was cut by 0 bases, the J end by 4 bases, with 8 bases between. DNA for the CDR3: TGTGCCAGCAGCGTAGCCTCAGGTTACAATGAGCAGTTCTTC. Its protein is CASSVASGYNEQFF.

The chain joins TRBV12-3 or TRBV12-4 to TRBJ2-5, with D hard to call. The CDR3 length is 12 residues. Trimming cost V 5 bases and J 5 bases, with 9 bases left between them. CDR3 amino acids: CASSRSGETQYF. The CDR3 DNA is TGTGCCAGCAGTAGGAGTGGGGAGACCCAGTACTTC.

Only a few counts were recorded for this clone. This sequence joins TRBV27 and TRBJ1-2, with 7 bases lining up with TRBD1. Losses at the gene ends were 4 bases for V and 8 bases for J; bases not matched to a gene: 13. Per the germline V gene, CDR1 is MNHEY and CDR2 is SMNVEV (reference sequence). The CDR3 is made up of 15 amino acids. The CDR3 region has the DNA TGTGCCAGCAGTTCTTTCGGGGCAGGGGGACGGGGCTACACCTTC. It is translated as CASSSFGAGGRGYTF.

The rearrangement links TRBV6-5 to TRBJ2-2; weak D call: TRBD2 (5 bases). Germline-derived CDR1 and CDR2 are MNHEY and SVGAGI. V lost 3 bases and J 6 bases, leaving 11 bases between the germline ends. The CDR3 length is 14 residues. The DNA for the CDR3 is TGTGCCAGCAGTTATGTCTTCGGGGCCGGGGAGCTGTTTTTT. Translated, it gives CASSYVFGAGELFF.

The gene calls are TRBV11-2 and TRBJ2-2, with 9 bases fitting TRBD2. The germline CDR1 and CDR2 sequences are SGHAT and FQNNGV. The CDR3 has 16 amino acids. Trimming cost V 8 bases and J 4 bases; bases outside gene matches: 11. The DNA of the CDR3 is TGTGCCAGCGACCAACCGGGACTAGCTAGCACCGGGGAGCTGTTTTTT. Its protein product is CASDQPGLASTGELFF.

The chain joins TRBV7-2 to TRBJ2-1; 9 bases are shared with TRBD2. From germline, CDR1 is SGHTA and CDR2 FQGNSA. This CDR3 region has 17 residues. J was trimmed by 7 bases and V by 1 base; bases with no gene match: 11. The CDR3 region has the DNA TGTGCCAGCAGCTTAGGGGTGCGGGGGGGAATAGGGAATGAGCAGTTCTTC. It specifies CASSLGVRGGIGNEQFF.

The chain uses TRBV21-1 and TRBJ2-1; the table names TRBD2, a call not compared with the DNA. TRBV21-1 is a known pseudogene. This CDR3 spans 23 amino acids. The CDR3 bases are TGTGCCAGCAGCAAAGGAGAGTCGGTAGAAGGGGGGGTACAACTTCGATCCTACAATGAGCAGTTCTTC. This gives the protein CASSKGESVEGGVQLRSYNEQFF.

This chain links TRBV25-1 with TRBJ1-2; the D is unclear. V lost 0 bases and J 6 bases, leaving 14 bases between the germline ends. The CDR3 extends over 15 amino acids. Per the germline V gene, CDR1 is MGHDK and CDR2 is SYGVNS. CDR3 loop: CASSEYRGATNGYTF. CDR3 sequence (DNA): TGTGCCAGCAGTGAATATCGGGGTGCCACTAATGGCTACACCTTC.

V gene TRBV9 combines with J gene TRBJ2-3, with 9 positions matching TRBD2. V dropped 3 bases and J dropped 0; count of bases not matched to a gene: 5. CDR3 length equals 16 residues. The germline gives CDR1 SGDLS, CDR2 YYNGEE. CDR3 region: CASSETSGTSTDTQYF. In nucleotides, the CDR3 is TGTGCCAGCAGCGAGACTAGCGGTACTAGCACAGATACGCAGTATTTT.